This T cell receptor beta chain originates from a study of blood T cell repertoires in COVID-19. About the research overall: The United States, Italy and Spain supplied acute and convalescent COVID-19 samples. Sample material is recorded as cDNA or gDNA derived from T cells, B-cell-depleted T cells, or PBMCs.

In the authors' workflow: Using reference gene primer amplification, nucleated cell counts were estimated. This table comes from immunoSEQ multiplex PCR, and its TCRdb copy is limited to in-frame clones, with some not included. The V and J calls and the clone size are those of that table, but D and trimming were determined from the DNA. The sample lists tens of thousands of clones, around four fifths occurring once. This clone was detected a few times. The CDR3 consists of 16 residues. V lost 0 bases and J lost 1, with 14 bases in between. The germline V gene has CDR1 SGDLS and CDR2 YYNGEE. What was sequenced was peripheral blood. The clonotype was recovered from a man between 65 and 85 years old with acute or convalescent COVID-19. The J gene is TRBJ2-7, the V gene TRBV9, with a weak D call TRBD1 (6 bases). CDR3 DNA sequence: TGTGCCAGCAGCGTAGCTATTGGACAGAGTTCCTACGAGCAGTACTTC. The encoded protein is CASSVAIGQSSYEQYF.